A single sample is the source of the 31 T cell receptor beta chains below, sequenced in a study of blood T cells in healthy people across ages (dated by TCRdb to about 2015). Library preparation employed 5' RACE. The sequencer listed for this sample is Illumina HiSeq 2500. A second PCR of about 6 to 12 cycles was run with a J-beta primer mix and a sample-barcoded 5' primer. TCRdb passed the public sequencing reads through fastp at Q25 and MiXCR, retaining productive beta sequences. One record per CDR3 amino acid sequence lists the most common genes and DNA. The sample table shows approximately 810,000 distinct CDR3 sequences, and more than 25% are seen once. The ten largest clonotypes hold roughly a sixth of the sample. Sequences were obtained from blood. These receptors were obtained from a woman at least 80 years old in good health.

This clonotype was seen many times. The CDR3 is CASSYGQSNQPQHF. CDR3 DNA sequence: TGTGCCAGCAGTTACGGGCAGAGCAATCAGCCCCAGCATTTT. The chain joins TRBV12-3 or TRBV12-4 to TRBJ1-5; no firm D call. CDR3 length: 14 residues. V was trimmed by 4 bases and J by 1 base, leaving 8 bases between them.

This clonotype was observed many times. The gene calls are TRBV6-5 and TRBJ2-6; D may match TRBD1 or TRBD2 (5 bases each). This CDR3 has 17 residues. Germline V lookup: CDR1 MNHEY, CDR2 SVGAGI. The V and J ends lost 0 bases and 1 base respectively, with 10 bases between them. CDR3 in DNA: TGTGCCAGCAGTTACTCGCGTTGGGGGTCTGGGGCCAACGTCCTGACTTTC. This gives the protein CASSYSRWGSGANVLTF.

This chain links TRBV12-3 or TRBV12-4 with TRBJ2-3; TRBD2 is a possible D gene (6 bases). This CDR3 has 16 amino acids. The V and J ends lost 3 bases and 11 bases respectively, with 24 bases between them. The CDR3 here is CASSLEGRLAGDVQYF. The CDR3 coding sequence is TGTGCCAGCAGTTTGGAGGGTAGGCTAGCCGGAGATGTGCAGTATTTT.

In this sample, this clonotype turned up many times. V and J are TRBV15 and TRBJ1-1, with 7 bases lining up with TRBD1. CDR3 size: 15 residues. CDR1 is LNHNV and CDR2 is YYDKDF in the germline V gene (reference sequence). The junction had 1 base not matched to a gene; V was cut back by 0 bases and J by 0 bases. The CDR3 here is CATSRDRGVNTEAFF. The CDR3, as DNA: TGTGCCACCAGCAGAGACAGGGGGGTGAACACTGAAGCTTTCTTT.

This chain connects TRBV15 to TRBJ2-1, with 7 bases aligning to TRBD2. Judging by the DNA end, TRBJ2-7 fits better; the J call may be wrong. The CDR3 length is 14 residues. Per germline, CDR1 LNHNV and CDR2 YYDKDF (reference sequence). The CDR3 sequence: CATSRGVVYNEQYF. CDR3 DNA: TGTGCCACCAGTCGGGGGGTCGTATACAATGAGCAGTACTTC.

The J gene is TRBJ2-5, the V gene TRBV7-7; D remains ambiguous. V gave up 1 base and J gave up 4 bases, with 10 bases separating them. CDR1 is SSHAT and CDR2 is FNYEAQ in the germline V gene (reference sequence). CDR3 size: 14 residues. CDR3 DNA: TGTGCCAGCAGCTTAGGTGGCAGACTAGAGACCCAGTACTTC. Translation gives CASSLGGRLETQYF. The entire variable domain, with the rest obtained from reference TRBV7-7 and TRBJ2-5, is as follows: GAGVSQSPRYKVTKRGQDVTLRCDPISSHATLYWYQQALGQGPEFLTYFNYEAQPDKSGLPSDRFSAERPEGSISTLTIQRTEQRDSAMYRCASSLGGRLETQYFGPGTRLLVL.

In this sample, this clonotype turned up many times. V gene TRBV5-1 combines with J gene TRBJ2-3; tentatively, D is TRBD2 (7 bases). Germline CDR1 is SGHRS and CDR2 is YFSETQ. The CDR3 length is 13 residues. The ends were cut back, 6 bases at V and 6 bases at J, with 14 bases in the middle. In DNA form, the CDR3 reads TGCGCCAGCAATGGGGGGGCCGGGGATACGCAGTATTTT. Residues: CASNGGAGDTQYF.

This clonotype was observed many times. The chain couples TRBV20-1 to TRBJ2-5; D might be TRBD1 (5 bases). The CDR3 contains 12 residues. Trimming took off 6 bases at V and 4 bases at J, with 12 bases between the two ends. Per germline, CDR1 DFQATT and CDR2 SNEGSKA (reference sequence). The CDR3 is CSASTVGETQYF. In nucleotides, the CDR3 is TGCAGTGCCTCGACAGTGGGAGAGACCCAGTACTTC.

This clonotype was recorded at least ten times. The V gene is TRBV20-1, the J gene TRBJ1-4; tentatively, D is TRBD1 (6 bases). The germline V gene encodes CDR1 DFQATT and CDR2 SNEGSKA (reference sequence). The CDR3 contains 13 residues. Trimming took off 5 bases at V and 1 base at J, with 8 bases between the two ends. The CDR3 reads CSAPGVTNEKLFF. The CDR3 bases are TGCAGTGCTCCAGGGGTAACTAATGAAAAACTGTTTTTT.

The chain has TRBV4-1 and TRBJ1-4; 9 bases are shared with TRBD1. The CDR3 totals 15 residues. J gave up 5 bases and V 3 bases, and 4 bases lay outside the gene matches. Germline loops: CDR1 MGHRA, CDR2 YSYEKL. CDR3 protein: CASSHSGTGNEKLFF. The CDR3 coding sequence is TGCGCCAGCAGCCACTCCGGGACAGGGAATGAAAAACTGTTTTTT.

The rearrangement joins TRBV20-1 to TRBJ1-2, with D hard to call. From germline, CDR1 is DFQATT and CDR2 SNEGSKA (reference sequence). The CDR3 length is 13 residues. Trimming cost V 4 bases and J 2 bases, with 11 bases left between them. CDR3 coding DNA: TGCAGTGCTAAGACGGAATCCAACTATGGCTACACCTTC. Residues: CSAKTESNYGYTF.

This clonotype was picked up a small number of times. The chain couples TRBV2 to TRBJ2-3, with 13 bases aligning to TRBD2. CDR1 is SNHLY, CDR2 FYNNEI, per germline. With V trimmed by 5 bases and J by 5 bases, 4 bases remained unmatched. CDR3 size: 15 residues. The CDR3 is CASSLTSGGVDTQYF. CDR3 coding DNA: TGTGCCAGCAGTTTAACTAGCGGGGGGGTAGATACGCAGTATTTT.

The chain has TRBV12-3 or TRBV12-4 and TRBJ2-4, with D possibly being TRBD1 or TRBD2 (5 bases each). V gave up 1 base and J gave up 5 bases, with 12 bases separating them. The length of the CDR3 is 15 residues. Here the CDR3 reads CASSLGSGTENIQYF. The DNA of the CDR3 is TGTGCCAGCAGTTTAGGCTCCGGGACGGAAAACATTCAGTACTTC.

The sample holds a few counts of this clonotype. The chain recombines TRBV20-1 with TRBJ1-1, with 7 bases matching TRBD1. CDR3 length equals 12 residues. CDR1 is DFQATT and CDR2 is SNEGSKA in the germline V gene (reference sequence). Unmatched junction bases numbered 9, after V lost 7 bases and J lost 7 bases. CDR3 region: CSGHPRDSEAFF. CDR3 coding DNA: TGCAGTGGTCACCCCCGGGACAGTGAAGCTTTCTTT.

There are many counts of this clonotype. The chain employs TRBV28 and TRBJ2-5, with 15 nucleotides matching TRBD2. The CDR3 has 17 amino acids. In germline, CDR1 is MDHEN, CDR2 SYDVKM. V shed 7 bases, J shed 4 bases, and the junction held 10 bases outside the gene matches. The CDR3 region has the DNA TGTGCCAGCAACCTCTCGGGACTAGCGGGGGGTGGAGAGACCCAGTACTTC. Translated: CASNLSGLAGGGETQYF.

The chain carries TRBV30 and TRBJ2-3; D could derive from TRBD1 or TRBD2 (7 bases each). CDR3 length: 14 residues. The germline V gene has CDR1 GTSNPN and CDR2 SVGIG (reference sequence). Trimming pared 0 bases from V and 4 bases from J, leaving 11 bases between. The CDR3 DNA reads TGTGCCTGGAGTGTACCAGGGGGGGCAGATACGCAGTATTTT. It specifies CAWSVPGGADTQYF.

The table lists this clonotype with many counts. The V call is TRBV20-1, the J call TRBJ2-5; 8 bases align to TRBD1. Germline-derived CDR1 and CDR2 are DFQATT and SNEGSKA (reference sequence). V shed 5 bases and J 0 bases; nucleotides not matched to a gene: 5. There are 14 residues in the CDR3. CDR3 sequence: CSARSTGDQETQYF. In DNA form, the CDR3 reads TGCAGTGCTCGTTCGACAGGGGACCAAGAGACCCAGTACTTC.

This clonotype was seen repeatedly, ten times or more. This chain connects TRBV5-6 to TRBJ1-1; no definite D call. Germline values: CDR1 SGHDT, CDR2 YYEEEE. This CDR3 has 16 residues. V gave up 2 bases and J gave up 0 bases, with 14 bases separating them. CDR3 sequence (DNA): TGTGCCAGCAGCTTCTTGGACCACGGGATGAACACTGAAGCTTTCTTT. Its translation: CASSFLDHGMNTEAFF.

The genes are TRBV20-1 and TRBJ2-2; 10 bases are shared with TRBD2. Germline CDR1 is DFQATT and CDR2 is SNEGSKA (reference sequence). The CDR3 spans 17 residues. With 4 bases clipped from V and 2 bases from J, the junction kept 10 bases outside the gene matches. As DNA, the CDR3 is TGCAGTGCTAAATCCCTAGCGGGGGCCTCTAACACCGGGGAGCTGTTTTTT. It codes for CSAKSLAGASNTGELFF.

This clonotype was seen a handful of times. V and J are TRBV7-2 and TRBJ2-1; 9 bases are a match to TRBD2. Germline V gene lookup returns CDR1 SGHTA and CDR2 FQGNSA. The CDR3 sequence is 15 residues long. V shed 5 bases and J 13 bases; nucleotides not matched to a gene: 15. The CDR3 loop reads CASSKRGALRETQFF. The CDR3 region has the DNA TGTGCCAGCAGCAAGCGGGGGGCCTTAAGGGAGACCCAGTTCTTC.

V gene TRBV19 combines with J gene TRBJ2-1, with 10 positions matching TRBD2. The germline CDR1 and CDR2 sequences are LNHDA and SQIVND (reference sequence). V gave up 5 bases and J gave up 5 bases; unmatched junction bases: 6. The CDR3 sequence is 15 residues long. DNA for the CDR3: TGTGCCAGTAGTTTAGCGGGGGGTAGTAACAATGAGCAGTTCTTC. This translates into CASSLAGGSNNEQFF.

DNA of the CDR3: TGTGCCAGTAGTGGGGCAAATTACAATGAGCAGTTCTTC. Translated: CASSGANYNEQFF. The chain recombines TRBV19 with TRBJ2-1, with D possibly matching TRBD1 (5 bases). CDR3 length: 13 amino acids. Deletions cut 5 bases from V and 4 bases from J, with 9 bases between. Looked up from germline, CDR1 is LNHDA and CDR2 is SQIVND (reference sequence).

This clonotype was counted at least ten times. The rearrangement uses TRBV5-4 and TRBJ2-1, with TRBD2 as a possible D gene (7 bases). Germline V gives CDR1 SGHNT, CDR2 YYREEE (reference sequence). The CDR3 is made up of 16 amino acids. The germline V and J ends were trimmed by 4 bases and 6 bases, with 20 bases remaining between them. The chain's CDR3 is CASSAPLGGGSNEQFF. CDR3 sequence (DNA): TGTGCCAGCAGCGCCCCACTAGGGGGGGGTAGCAATGAGCAGTTCTTC.

The table lists this clonotype with many counts. The V and J genes are TRBV5-1 and TRBJ2-1; 9 bases fit TRBD2. The length of the CDR3 is 15 residues. Germline V gene lookup returns CDR1 SGHRS and CDR2 YFSETQ. J lost 9 bases, V lost 5 bases, and 12 bases had no gene match. CDR3 in DNA: TGCGCCAGCAGGAGAGTGCGGGGGGGCGGAGGTGAGCAGTTCTTC. This encodes CASRRVRGGGGEQFF.

This clonotype was picked up many times. The rearrangement uses TRBV6-1 and TRBJ1-6, with D uncertain. Looked up from germline, CDR1 is MNHNS and CDR2 is SASEGT. The V gene lost 2 bases and the J gene lost 3 bases, with 14 bases spanning the gap. This CDR3 has 17 amino acids. CDR3 nucleotide sequence: TGTGCCAGCAGTGAAACAGAAACTCAGGTCTATAATTCACCCCTCCACTTT. Translation gives CASSETETQVYNSPLHF.

This clonotype turned up a few times. The J gene is TRBJ1-5, the V gene TRBV4-1, with TRBD1 as a possible D gene (6 bases). Germline-derived CDR1 and CDR2 are MGHRA and YSYEKL. This CDR3 contains 16 residues. The ends were cut back, 4 bases at V and 2 bases at J, with 15 bases in the middle. The chain's CDR3 is CASSLLHRDGNQPQHF. In DNA, the CDR3 is TGCGCCAGCAGCCTACTCCACAGGGACGGCAATCAGCCCCAGCATTTT.

This clonotype was observed many times. V usage is TRBV7-9 and J usage is TRBJ2-7; a possible D gene is TRBD1 (5 bases). The CDR3 runs 16 residues. V was shortened by 5 bases and J by 9 bases, with 26 bases between the two germline ends. Germline V CDR1 and CDR2: SEHNR, FQNEAQ (reference sequence). The CDR3 region is CASSPNGGREARAQYF. In nucleotides, the CDR3 is TGTGCCAGCAGCCCAAACGGTGGCAGGGAAGCTAGGGCGCAGTACTTC.

This clonotype was picked up many times. V usage is TRBV6-5 and J usage is TRBJ1-2; D unresolved. In germline, CDR1 is MNHEY, CDR2 SVGAGI. This CDR3 is 14 amino acids long. Trimming cost V 2 bases and J 0 bases, with 7 bases left between them. CDR3 nucleotide sequence: TGTGCCAGCAGTTACGGGGATTCTAACTATGGCTACACCTTC. The encoded protein is CASSYGDSNYGYTF.

This chain links TRBV7-2 with TRBJ1-6; no firm D call. Germline values: CDR1 SGHTA, CDR2 FQGNSA. Trimming removed 3 bases at V and 7 bases at J, with 13 bases between. The length of the CDR3 is 15 residues. The CDR3, as DNA: TGTGCCAGCAGCTTGTTAGTCGGCGGGAATTCACCCCTCCACTTT. It specifies CASSLLVGGNSPLHF.

This clonotype was counted at least ten times. V is TRBV20-1 and J is TRBJ2-1; D is unresolved. The CDR3 is 12 residues long. Deletions cut 3 bases from V and 5 bases from J, with 8 bases between. Looked up from germline, CDR1 is DFQATT and CDR2 is SNEGSKA (reference sequence). CDR3 residues: CSASPRNNEQFF. The CDR3 DNA reads as TGCAGTGCTAGTCCGCGGAACAATGAGCAGTTCTTC.

This clonotype was detected ten times or more. The chain carries TRBV6-6 and TRBJ2-5; TRBD1 matches 8 bases. The CDR3 extends over 15 amino acids. V lost 6 bases, J lost 5 bases, and 11 bases stayed unmatched. Germline V gene lookup returns CDR1 MNHNY and CDR2 SVGAGI (reference sequence). The CDR3, as DNA: TGTGCCAGCAGATTCTACCAGGGGGCGGTGGAGACCCAGTACTTC. It encodes CASRFYQGAVETQYF.